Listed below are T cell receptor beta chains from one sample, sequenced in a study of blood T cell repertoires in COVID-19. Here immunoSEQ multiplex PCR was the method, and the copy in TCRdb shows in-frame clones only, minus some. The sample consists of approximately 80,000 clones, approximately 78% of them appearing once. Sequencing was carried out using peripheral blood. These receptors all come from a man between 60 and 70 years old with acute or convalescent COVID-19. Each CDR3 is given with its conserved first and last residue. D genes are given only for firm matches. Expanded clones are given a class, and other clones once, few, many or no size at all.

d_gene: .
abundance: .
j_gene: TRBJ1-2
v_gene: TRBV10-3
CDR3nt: TGTGCCATCAGTGTCGGCACAGGTTCTAACTATGGCTACACCTTC
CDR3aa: CAISVGTGSNYGYTF

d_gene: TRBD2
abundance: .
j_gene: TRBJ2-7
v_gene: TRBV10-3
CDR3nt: TGTGCCATCAGTGAGTCGAGCGGACTAGCGGGAAGGGGGTGGCGCGAGCAGTACTTC
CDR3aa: CAISESSGLAGRGWREQYF

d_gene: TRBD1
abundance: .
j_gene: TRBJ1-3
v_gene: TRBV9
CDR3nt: TGTGCCAGCAGCGTAGCAGGGGGTGGAAACACCATATATTTT
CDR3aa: CASSVAGGGNTIYF

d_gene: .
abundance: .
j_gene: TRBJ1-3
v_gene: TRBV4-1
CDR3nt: TGCGCCAGCAGCCAAGTAAGGGGGGGAACCTCTGGAAACACCATATATTTT
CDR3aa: CASSQVRGGTSGNTIYF

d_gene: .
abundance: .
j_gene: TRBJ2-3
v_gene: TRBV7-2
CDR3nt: TGTGCCAGCAGCTTGTCTAGCGCTCAACGGGGAGATACGCAGTATTTT
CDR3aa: CASSLSSAQRGDTQYF

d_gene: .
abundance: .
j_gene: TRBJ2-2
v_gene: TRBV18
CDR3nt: TGTGCCAGCCTGAGACAGCTCGCGAACACCGGGGAGCTGTTTTTT
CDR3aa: CASLRQLANTGELFF

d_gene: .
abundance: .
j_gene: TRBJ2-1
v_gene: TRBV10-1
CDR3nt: TGCGCCAGCAGTGAGTCCCGCGTTTCAAGTGAGCAGTTCTTC
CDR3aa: CASSESRVSSEQFF

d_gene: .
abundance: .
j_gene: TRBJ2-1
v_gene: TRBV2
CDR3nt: TGTGCCAGCAGTGAAATAGCAGCAGATGAGCAGTTCTTC
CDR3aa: CASSEIAADEQFF

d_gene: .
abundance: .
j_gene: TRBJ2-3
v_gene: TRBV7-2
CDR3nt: TGTGCCAGCAGCTTAGGAGGGGCGGGGGATACGCAGTATTTT
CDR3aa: CASSLGGAGDTQYF

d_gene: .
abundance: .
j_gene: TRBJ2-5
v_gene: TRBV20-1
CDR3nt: TGCAGTGCTAGTATAGGAGGGGAAGAGACCCAGTACTTC
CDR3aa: CSASIGGEETQYF

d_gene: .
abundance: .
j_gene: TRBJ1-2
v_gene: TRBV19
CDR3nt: TGTGCCAGCGAGGGTGTGACCTTACCGGCCCCCTATGGCTACACCTTC
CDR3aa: CASEGVTLPAPYGYTF

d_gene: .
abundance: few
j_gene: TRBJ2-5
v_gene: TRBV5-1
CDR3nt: TGCGCCAGCAGCCGGGACATACAAGAGACCCAGTACTTC
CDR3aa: CASSRDIQETQYF

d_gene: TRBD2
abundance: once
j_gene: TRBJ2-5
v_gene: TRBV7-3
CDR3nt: TGTGCCAGCAGCTTAACGCCTAGCGGGGGCCAAGAGACCCAGTACTTC
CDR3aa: CASSLTPSGGQETQYF

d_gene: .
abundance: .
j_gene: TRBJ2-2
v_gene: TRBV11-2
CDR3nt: TGTGCCAGCAGACACCCAGCAGGCGAGCTGTTTTTT
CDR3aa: CASRHPAGELFF

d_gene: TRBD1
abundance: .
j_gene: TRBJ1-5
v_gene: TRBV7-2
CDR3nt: TGTGCCAGCAGCTTGGACAGGGGCGGGAGTCAGCCCCAGCATTTT
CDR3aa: CASSLDRGGSQPQHF

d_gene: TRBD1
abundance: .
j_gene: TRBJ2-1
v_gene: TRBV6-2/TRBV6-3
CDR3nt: TGTGCCAGCAGTCAGACAGGGGAGGAGCAGTTCTTC
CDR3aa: CASSQTGEEQFF

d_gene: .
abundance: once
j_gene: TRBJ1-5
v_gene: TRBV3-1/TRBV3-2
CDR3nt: TGTGCCAGCAGCGCTACAGGGCGAGGTGGCAATCAGCCCCAGCATTTT
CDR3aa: CASSATGRGGNQPQHF

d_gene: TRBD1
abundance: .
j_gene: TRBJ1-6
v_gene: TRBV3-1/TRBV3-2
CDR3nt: TGTGCCAGCAGCCACGGGGACAGGAACAATTCACCCCTCCACTTT
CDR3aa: CASSHGDRNNSPLHF

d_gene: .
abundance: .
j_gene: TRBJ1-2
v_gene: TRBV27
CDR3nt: TGTGCCAGCAGCAAGGGGGTTGGCTACACCTTC
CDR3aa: CASSKGVGYTF

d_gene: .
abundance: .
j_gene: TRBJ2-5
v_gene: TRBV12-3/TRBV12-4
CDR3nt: TGTGCCAGCAGTTTGCGGCCGGGGGAGACCCAGTACTTC
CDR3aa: CASSLRPGETQYF

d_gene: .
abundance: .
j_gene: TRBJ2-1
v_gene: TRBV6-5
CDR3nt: TGTGCCAGCAGTTACTCCATAAGCGGCTCGGGGAATGAGCAGTTCTTC
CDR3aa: CASSYSISGSGNEQFF

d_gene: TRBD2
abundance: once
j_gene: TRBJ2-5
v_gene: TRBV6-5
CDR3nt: TGTGCCAGCAGTTTTAGCGGGAGCCAAGAGACCCAGTACTTC
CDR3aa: CASSFSGSQETQYF

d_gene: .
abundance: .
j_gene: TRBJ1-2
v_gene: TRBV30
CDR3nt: TGTGCCTGGAGGGCAGGGTCCAACTATGGCTACACCTTC
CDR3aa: CAWRAGSNYGYTF

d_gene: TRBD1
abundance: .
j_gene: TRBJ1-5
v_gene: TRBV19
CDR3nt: TGTGCCAGTAGTCTTAACGGACAGGGTGGGCAGCCCCAGCATTTT
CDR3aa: CASSLNGQGGQPQHF

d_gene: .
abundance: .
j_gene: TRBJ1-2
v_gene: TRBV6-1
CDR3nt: TGTGCCAGCAGTGATGTAGGGGCGCGCGGCTACACCTTC
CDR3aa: CASSDVGARGYTF

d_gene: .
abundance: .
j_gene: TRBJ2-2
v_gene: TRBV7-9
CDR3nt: TGTGCCAGCACCAAACAGGGAATGGGGAACACCGGGGAGCTGTTTTTT
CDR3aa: CASTKQGMGNTGELFF

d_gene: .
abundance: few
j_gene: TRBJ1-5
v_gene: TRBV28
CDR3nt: TGTGCCAGCAACACAGGGCGTCAGCCCCAGCATTTT
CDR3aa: CASNTGRQPQHF

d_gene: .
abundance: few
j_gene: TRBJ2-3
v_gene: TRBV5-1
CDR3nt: TGCGCCAGCAGCTCCCGAGGGAGCGCGGATACGCAGTATTTT
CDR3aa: CASSSRGSADTQYF

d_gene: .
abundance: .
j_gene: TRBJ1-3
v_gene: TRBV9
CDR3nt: TGTGCCAGCAGCCCCACTGGAAACACCATATATTTT
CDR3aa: CASSPTGNTIYF

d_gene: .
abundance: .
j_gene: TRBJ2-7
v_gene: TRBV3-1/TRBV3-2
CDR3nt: TGTGCCAGCAGCCCTAGACCTGAAGAGGGCTACGAGCAGTACTTC
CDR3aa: CASSPRPEEGYEQYF

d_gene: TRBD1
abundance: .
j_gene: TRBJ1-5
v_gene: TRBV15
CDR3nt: TGTGCCACCAGCAGAGGGGAAATTCAGGGGGGTCAGCCCCAGCATTTT
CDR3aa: CATSRGEIQGGQPQHF

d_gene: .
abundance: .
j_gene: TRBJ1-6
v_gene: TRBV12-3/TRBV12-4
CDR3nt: TGTGCCAGCCGTCCTCCGTGGCGGTCACCCCTCCACTTT
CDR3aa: CASRPPWRSPLHF

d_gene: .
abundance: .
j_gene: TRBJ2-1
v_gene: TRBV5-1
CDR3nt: TGCGCCAGCAGCTTGTCGCTGGGGGGGGGCCTCGATGAGCAGTTCTTC
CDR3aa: CASSLSLGGGLDEQFF

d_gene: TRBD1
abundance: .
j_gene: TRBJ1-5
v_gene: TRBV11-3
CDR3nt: TGTGCCAGCAGCCCTGACAGGGGGTATCAGCCCCAGCATTTT
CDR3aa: CASSPDRGYQPQHF

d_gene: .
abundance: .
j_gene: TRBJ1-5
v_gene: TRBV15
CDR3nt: TGTGCCACCAGCAGAGATGGGGGGTATCAGCCCCAGCATTTT
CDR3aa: CATSRDGGYQPQHF

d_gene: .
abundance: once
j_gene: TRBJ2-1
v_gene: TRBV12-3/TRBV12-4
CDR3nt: TGTGCCAGCACCCAGGGGCTCTACAATGAGCAGTTCTTC
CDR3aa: CASTQGLYNEQFF

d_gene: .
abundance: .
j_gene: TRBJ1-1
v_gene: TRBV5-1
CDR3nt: TGCGCCAGCAGCTTGGCCCAGAACACTGAAGCTTTCTTT
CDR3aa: CASSLAQNTEAFF

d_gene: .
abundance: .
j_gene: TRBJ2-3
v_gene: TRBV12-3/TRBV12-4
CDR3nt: TGTGCCAGCAGTTTAATGGCCTCAGATACGCAGTATTTT
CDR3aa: CASSLMASDTQYF

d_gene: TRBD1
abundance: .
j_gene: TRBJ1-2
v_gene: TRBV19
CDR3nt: TGTGCCAGTAGTATCGGACAGGGGAGGGGTAACTATGGCTACACCTTC
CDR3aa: CASSIGQGRGNYGYTF

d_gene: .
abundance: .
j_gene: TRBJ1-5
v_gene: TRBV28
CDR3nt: TGTGCCAGCAGTTTAAGGCCAGGTGGTAGCAATCAGCCCCAGCATTTT
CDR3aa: CASSLRPGGSNQPQHF

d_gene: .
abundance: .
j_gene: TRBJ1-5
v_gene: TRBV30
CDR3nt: TGTGCCTGGAGTCGTAAGGGGAACCAGCCCCAGCATTTT
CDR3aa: CAWSRKGNQPQHF

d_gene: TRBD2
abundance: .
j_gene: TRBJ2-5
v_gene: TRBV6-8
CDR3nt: TGTGCCAGCAGTTTTAGACTAGCGGGAGAGGAAGAGACCCAGTACTTC
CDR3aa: CASSFRLAGEEETQYF

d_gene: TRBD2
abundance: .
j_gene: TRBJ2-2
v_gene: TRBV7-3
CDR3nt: TGTGCCAGCAGCCCCCGGGGGGGCCAAGTAGGCACCGGGGAGCTGTTTTTT
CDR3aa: CASSPRGGQVGTGELFF

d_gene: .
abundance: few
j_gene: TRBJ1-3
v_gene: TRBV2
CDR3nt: TGTGCCAGCAGGTCGGGAGTATTCTCTGGAAACACCATATATTTT
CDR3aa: CASRSGVFSGNTIYF

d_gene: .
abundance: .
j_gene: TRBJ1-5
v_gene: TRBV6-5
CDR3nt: TGTGCCAGCAGTTACGGGGCGAGTCAGCCCCAGCATTTT
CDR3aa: CASSYGASQPQHF

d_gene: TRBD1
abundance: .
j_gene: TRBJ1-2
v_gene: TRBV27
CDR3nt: TGTGCCAGCAGTCCCTCCCCACACAGGGGGCAACAACCGTCTAACTATGGCTACACCTTC
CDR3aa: CASSPSPHRGQQPSNYGYTF

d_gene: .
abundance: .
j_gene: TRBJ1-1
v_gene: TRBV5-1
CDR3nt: TGCGCCAGCAGCTTGGGGCACCGGGAGGGCACTGAAGCTTTCTTT
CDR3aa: CASSLGHREGTEAFF

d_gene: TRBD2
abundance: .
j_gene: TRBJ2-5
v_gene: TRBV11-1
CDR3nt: TGTGCCAGCACCCCCCGACTAGCGGCGGGGCAAGAGACCCAGTACTTC
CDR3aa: CASTPRLAAGQETQYF

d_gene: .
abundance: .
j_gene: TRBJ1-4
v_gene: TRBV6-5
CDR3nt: TGTGCCAGCAGTTACTCGGACAAGTTCGAAAAACTGTTTTTT
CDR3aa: CASSYSDKFEKLFF

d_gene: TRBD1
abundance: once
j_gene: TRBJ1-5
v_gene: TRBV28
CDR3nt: TGTGCCAGCAGTCCTCCAGGGGGACGGGGTCAGCCCCAGCATTTT
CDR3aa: CASSPPGGRGQPQHF

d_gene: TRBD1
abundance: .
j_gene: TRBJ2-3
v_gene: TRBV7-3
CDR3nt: TGTGCCAGCAGCCCAGGACAGGGGGGGACGGCGCAGTATTTT
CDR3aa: CASSPGQGGTAQYF

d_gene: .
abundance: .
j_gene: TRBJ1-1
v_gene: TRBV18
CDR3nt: TGTGCCAGCTCACGGGGAGGTGAGACTGAAGCTTTCTTT
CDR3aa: CASSRGGETEAFF

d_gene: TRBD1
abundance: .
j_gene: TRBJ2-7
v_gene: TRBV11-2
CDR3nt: TGTGCCAGCAGCTTCGGGACAGGGGTTCACGAGCAGTACTTC
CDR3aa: CASSFGTGVHEQYF

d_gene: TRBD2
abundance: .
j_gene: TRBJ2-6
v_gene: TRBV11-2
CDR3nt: TGTGCCAGCAGCCTCCTCGCGGGGGCTGGGGCCAACGTCCTGACTTTC
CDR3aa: CASSLLAGAGANVLTF

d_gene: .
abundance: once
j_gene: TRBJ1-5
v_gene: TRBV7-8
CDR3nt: TGTGCCAGCAGCTTAGAGGGAGTCGGGAGCAATCAGCCCCAGCATTTT
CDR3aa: CASSLEGVGSNQPQHF

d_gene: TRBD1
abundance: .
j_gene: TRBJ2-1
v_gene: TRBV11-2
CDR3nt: TGTGCCAGCAGCTCCCAGGGGGTTAACTACAATGAGCAGTTCTTC
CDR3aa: CASSSQGVNYNEQFF

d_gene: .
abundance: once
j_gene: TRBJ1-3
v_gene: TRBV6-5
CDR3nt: TGTGCCAGCACCGCGACAGGAAACACCATATATTTT
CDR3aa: CASTATGNTIYF

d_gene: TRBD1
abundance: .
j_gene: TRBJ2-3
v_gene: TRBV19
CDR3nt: TGTGCCAGTGCACAGGGGGACTTTAGGGATACGCAGTATTTT
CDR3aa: CASAQGDFRDTQYF

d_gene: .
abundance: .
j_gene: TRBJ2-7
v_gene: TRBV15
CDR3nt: TGTGCCACCAGCAGAGAGGCCGGGTCCCGGGGAGACGAGCAGTACTTC
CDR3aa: CATSREAGSRGDEQYF

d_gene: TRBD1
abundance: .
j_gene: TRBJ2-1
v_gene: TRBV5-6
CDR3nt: TGTGCCAGCAGCTTGGACAGGGGGACTGTCCACAATGAGCAGTTCTTC
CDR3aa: CASSLDRGTVHNEQFF